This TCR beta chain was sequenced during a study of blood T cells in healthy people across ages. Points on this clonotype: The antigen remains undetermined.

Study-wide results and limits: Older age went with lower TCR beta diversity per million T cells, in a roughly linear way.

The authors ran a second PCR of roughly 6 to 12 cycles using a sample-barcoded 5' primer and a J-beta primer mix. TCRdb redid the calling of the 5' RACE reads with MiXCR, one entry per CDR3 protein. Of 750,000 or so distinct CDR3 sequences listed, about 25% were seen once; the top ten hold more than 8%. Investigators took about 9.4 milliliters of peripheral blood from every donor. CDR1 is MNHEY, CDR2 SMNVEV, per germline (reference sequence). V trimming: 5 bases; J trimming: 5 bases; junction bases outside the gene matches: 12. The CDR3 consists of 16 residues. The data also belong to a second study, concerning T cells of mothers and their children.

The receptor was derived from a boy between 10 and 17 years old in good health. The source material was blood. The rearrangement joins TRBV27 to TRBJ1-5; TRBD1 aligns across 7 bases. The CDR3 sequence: CASSPYLTGRDQPQHF. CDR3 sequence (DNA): TGTGCCAGCAGTCCGTATCTGACAGGGAGAGATCAGCCCCAGCATTTT.